This T cell receptor (beta chain) appears in the sequencing data of a study of control samples from healthy donors and cancer patients. With 4 bases clipped from V and 6 bases from J, the junction kept 10 bases outside the gene matches. This CDR3 spans 16 amino acids. Germline V gene lookup returns CDR1 SGHNT and CDR2 YYREEE (reference sequence). Assay used: immunoSEQ multiplex PCR; TCRdb lists only in-frame clones, some missing. Of 98,000 or so clones in the sample, 88% are singletons; the top ten hold 13% to 15%. Sequenced: blood. V gene TRBV5-4 combines with J gene TRBJ1-1; 12 bases align to TRBD1. The TCR originated in an older woman in good health. Here the CDR3 reads CASSKPGQGAVAEAFF. In DNA form, the CDR3 reads TGTGCCAGCAGCAAACCGGGACAGGGGGCTGTCGCTGAAGCTTTCTTT.